The clone carrying this T cell receptor beta chain was observed many times. PBMCs numbering 2 million and stored at -80 C yielded the unsorted libraries. The CDR3 consists of 13 residues. From germline, CDR1 is SGHTS and CDR2 YDEGEE. Trimming took 7 bases from V and 4 from J, leaving 14 bases between them. Synthesis of cDNA was accomplished via 5'RACE employing 10-nucleotide random UMIs. One entry per CDR3 protein results from TCRdb running MiXCR on the 5' RACE reads. This table has about 60,000 distinct CDR3 sequences, 3.6% appearing once. The data belong to a study of neurological immune-mediated disorders. Study overall: The approximately 34 multiple sclerosis patients comprised roughly 31 relapsing-remitting and 3 secondary progressive cases.

Sequencing was performed on PBMCs. The V gene is TRBV5-8, the J gene TRBJ1-1; D remains ambiguous. The origin of this receptor is a man younger than 45 with multiple sclerosis. CDR3 residues: CASGRSSFTEAFF. DNA for the CDR3: TGTGCCAGCGGCCGGAGCTCGTTCACTGAAGCTTTCTTT.